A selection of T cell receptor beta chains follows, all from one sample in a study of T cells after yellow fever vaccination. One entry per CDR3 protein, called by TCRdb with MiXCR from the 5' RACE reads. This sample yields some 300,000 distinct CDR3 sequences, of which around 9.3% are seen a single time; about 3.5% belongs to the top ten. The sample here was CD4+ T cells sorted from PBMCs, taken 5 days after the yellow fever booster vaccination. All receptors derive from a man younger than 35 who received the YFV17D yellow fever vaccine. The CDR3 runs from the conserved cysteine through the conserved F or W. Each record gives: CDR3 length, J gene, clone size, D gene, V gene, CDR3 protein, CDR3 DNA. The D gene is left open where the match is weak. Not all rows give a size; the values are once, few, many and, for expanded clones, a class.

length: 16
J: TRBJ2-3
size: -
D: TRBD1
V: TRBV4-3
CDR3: CASSQEGTARADTQYF
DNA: TGCGCCAGCAGCCAAGAGGGGACAGCGCGGGCAGATACGCAGTATTTT

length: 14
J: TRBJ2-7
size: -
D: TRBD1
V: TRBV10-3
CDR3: CAISVGQGVYEQYF
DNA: TGTGCCATCAGTGTGGGACAGGGGGTCTACGAGCAGTACTTC

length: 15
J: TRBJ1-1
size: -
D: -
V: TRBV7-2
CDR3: CASSLGTGPRTEAFF
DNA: TGTGCCAGCAGCTTAGGTACAGGACCCCGCACTGAAGCTTTCTTT

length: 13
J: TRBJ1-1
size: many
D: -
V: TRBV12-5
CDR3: CASADQGNTEAFF
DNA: TGTGCTAGTGCCGATCAGGGTAACACTGAAGCTTTCTTT

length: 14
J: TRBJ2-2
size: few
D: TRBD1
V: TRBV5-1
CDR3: CASSLAGQDGELFF
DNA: TGCGCCAGCAGCTTGGCGGGACAGGATGGGGAGCTGTTTTTT

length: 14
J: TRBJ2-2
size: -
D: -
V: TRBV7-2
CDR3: CASSRAGSPGELFF
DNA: TGTGCCAGCAGTCGTGCTGGTAGCCCCGGGGAGCTGTTTTTT

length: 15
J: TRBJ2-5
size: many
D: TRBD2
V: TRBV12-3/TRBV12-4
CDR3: CASARGGTYQETQYF
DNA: TGTGCCAGCGCACGGGGAGGGACCTACCAAGAGACCCAGTACTTC

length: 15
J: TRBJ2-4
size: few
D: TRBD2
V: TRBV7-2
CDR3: CASSLELAGGNIQYF
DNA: TGTGCCAGCAGCTTAGAACTAGCGGGGGGAAACATTCAGTACTTC

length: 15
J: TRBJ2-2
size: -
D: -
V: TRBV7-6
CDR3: CASSLESGNTGELFF
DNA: TGTGCCAGCAGCTTAGAGTCGGGGAACACCGGGGAGCTGTTTTTT

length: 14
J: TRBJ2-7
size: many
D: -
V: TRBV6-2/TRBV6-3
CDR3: CASIRDLGSYEQYF
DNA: TGTGCCAGCATCCGGGACCTCGGCTCCTACGAGCAGTACTTC

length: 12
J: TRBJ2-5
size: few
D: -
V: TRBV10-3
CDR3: CAISESSEPPYF
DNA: TGTGCCATCAGTGAGTCGTCTGAGCCCCCGTACTTC

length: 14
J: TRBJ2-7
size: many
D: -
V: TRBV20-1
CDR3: CSAQMGGGGYEQYF
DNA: TGCAGTGCCCAGATGGGGGGGGGCGGCTACGAGCAGTACTTC

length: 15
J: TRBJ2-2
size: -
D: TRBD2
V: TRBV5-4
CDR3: CASASGGSDTGELFF
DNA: TGTGCCAGCGCTAGCGGGGGGTCTGACACCGGGGAGCTGTTTTTT

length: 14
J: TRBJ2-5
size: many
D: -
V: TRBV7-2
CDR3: CASSLGGGKETQYF
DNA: TGTGCCAGCAGCTTAGGAGGGGGGAAAGAGACCCAGTACTTC

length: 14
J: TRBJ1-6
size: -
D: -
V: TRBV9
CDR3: CASSVTGINSPLHF
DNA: TGTGCCAGCAGCGTCACAGGGATTAACTCACCCCTCCACTTT

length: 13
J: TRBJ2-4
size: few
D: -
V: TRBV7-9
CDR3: CASSLGDKNIQYF
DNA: TGTGCCAGCAGCTTAGGGGACAAAAACATTCAGTACTTC

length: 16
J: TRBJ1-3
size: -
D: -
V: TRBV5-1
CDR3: CASRPNDRSSGNTIYF
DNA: TGCGCCAGCAGACCTAACGACAGGAGCTCTGGAAACACCATATATTTT

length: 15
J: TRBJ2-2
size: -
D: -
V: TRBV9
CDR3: CASSGEGRNTGELFF
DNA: TGTGCCAGCTCCGGGGAAGGGAGGAACACCGGGGAGCTGTTTTTT

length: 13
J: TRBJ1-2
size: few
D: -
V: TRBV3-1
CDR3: CASSQGVAYGYTF
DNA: TGTGCCAGCAGCCAAGGGGTAGCATATGGCTACACCTTC

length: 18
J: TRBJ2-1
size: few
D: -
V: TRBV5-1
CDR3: CASRPGGQAPRSYNEQFF
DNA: TGCGCCAGCAGACCCGGGGGGCAGGCGCCACGCTCCTACAATGAGCAGTTCTTC

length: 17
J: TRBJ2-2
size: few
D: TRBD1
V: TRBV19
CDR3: CASSRTSGGAWTGELFF
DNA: TGTGCCAGTAGTCGCACCTCAGGGGGCGCTTGGACCGGGGAGCTGTTTTTT

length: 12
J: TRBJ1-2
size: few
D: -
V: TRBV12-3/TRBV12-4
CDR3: CASSLSRGENTF
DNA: TGTGCCAGCAGTTTAAGCAGAGGAGAGAACACCTTC

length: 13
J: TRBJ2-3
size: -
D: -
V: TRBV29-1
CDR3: CSETGTDTDTQYF
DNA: TGCAGCGAGACCGGGACGGACACAGATACGCAGTATTTT

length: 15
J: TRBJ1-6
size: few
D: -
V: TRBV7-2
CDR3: CASSVQVMINSPLHF
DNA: TGTGCCAGCAGCGTACAGGTGATGATTAATTCACCCCTCCACTTT

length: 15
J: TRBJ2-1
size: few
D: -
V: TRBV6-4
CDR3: CARSNRELEGNEQFF
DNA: TGTGCCAGGAGTAACAGGGAATTGGAGGGCAATGAGCAGTTCTTC

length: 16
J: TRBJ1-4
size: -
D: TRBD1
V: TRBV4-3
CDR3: CASSQAGGQENEKLFF
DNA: TGCGCCAGCAGCCAAGCGGGGGGACAGGAGAATGAAAAACTGTTTTTT

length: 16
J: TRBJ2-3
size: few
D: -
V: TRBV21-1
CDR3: CASSKLDRDRTDTQYF
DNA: TGTGCCAGCAGCAAACTAGACAGGGATCGCACAGATACGCAGTATTTT

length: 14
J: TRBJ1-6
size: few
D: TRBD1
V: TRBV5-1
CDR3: CASSGGTGDSPLHF
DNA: TGCGCCAGCAGCGGTGGGACAGGCGATTCACCCCTCCACTTT

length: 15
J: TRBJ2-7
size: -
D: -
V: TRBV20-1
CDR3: CSAWGRMGVQYEQYF
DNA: TGCAGTGCTTGGGGTCGTATGGGTGTTCAATACGAGCAGTACTTC

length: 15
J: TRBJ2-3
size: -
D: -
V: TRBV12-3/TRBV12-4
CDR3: CASSLRQGRGDTQYF
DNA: TGTGCCAGCAGTTTGCGACAGGGCCGGGGGGATACGCAGTATTTT

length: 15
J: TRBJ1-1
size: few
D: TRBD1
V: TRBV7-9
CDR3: CASSLDRAGNTEAFF
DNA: TGTGCCAGCAGCCTAGACAGGGCGGGGAACACTGAAGCTTTCTTT

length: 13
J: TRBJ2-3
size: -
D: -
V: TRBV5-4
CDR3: CASSFGTGDTQYF
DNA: TGTGCCAGCAGCTTCGGTACCGGGGATACGCAGTATTTT

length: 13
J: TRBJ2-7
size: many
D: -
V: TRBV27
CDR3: CASSSVGSYEQYF
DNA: TGTGCCAGCAGTTCGGTCGGCTCCTACGAGCAGTACTTC

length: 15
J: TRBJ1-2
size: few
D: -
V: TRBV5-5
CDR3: CASSFRTVLGGGYTF
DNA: TGTGCCAGCAGCTTTCGGACAGTTCTTGGAGGGGGCTACACCTTC

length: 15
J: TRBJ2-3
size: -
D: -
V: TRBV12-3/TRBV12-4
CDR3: CASSLWRGLGDTQYF
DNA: TGTGCCAGCAGTTTGTGGAGGGGGCTGGGAGATACGCAGTATTTT

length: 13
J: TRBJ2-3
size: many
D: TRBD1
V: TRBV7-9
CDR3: CASSEGTDNTQYF
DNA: TGTGCCAGCAGTGAGGGGACAGACAATACGCAGTATTTT

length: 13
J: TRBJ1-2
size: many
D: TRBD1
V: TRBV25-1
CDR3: CASSGQGLWGYTF
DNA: TGTGCCAGCAGTGGACAGGGGCTGTGGGGCTACACCTTC